The sequence of this T cell receptor (beta chain) was determined in a study of blood T cell repertoires in COVID-19. Germline V lookup: CDR1 LGHNA, CDR2 YNFKEQ. Trimming shortened V by 0 bases and J by 6 bases, and 9 bases separated the two germline ends. The CDR3 totals 15 residues. Under the authors' procedure: Using reference gene primer amplification, nucleated cell counts were estimated. Assay used: immunoSEQ multiplex PCR; TCRdb lists only in-frame clones, some missing. V and J calls and clone size are given by that table; D and trimming were obtained from the DNA. The table includes 110,000 or so clones, 70% to 90% detected once.

The sequenced sample consisted of peripheral blood. The clonotype comes from a woman in her 50s with acute or convalescent COVID-19. The genes are TRBV4-2 and TRBJ1-6; D perhaps matches TRBD1 (6 bases). The chain's CDR3 is CASSQDPQGNSPLHF. The CDR3 DNA follows: TGTGCCAGCAGCCAAGATCCACAGGGTAATTCACCCCTCCACTTT.